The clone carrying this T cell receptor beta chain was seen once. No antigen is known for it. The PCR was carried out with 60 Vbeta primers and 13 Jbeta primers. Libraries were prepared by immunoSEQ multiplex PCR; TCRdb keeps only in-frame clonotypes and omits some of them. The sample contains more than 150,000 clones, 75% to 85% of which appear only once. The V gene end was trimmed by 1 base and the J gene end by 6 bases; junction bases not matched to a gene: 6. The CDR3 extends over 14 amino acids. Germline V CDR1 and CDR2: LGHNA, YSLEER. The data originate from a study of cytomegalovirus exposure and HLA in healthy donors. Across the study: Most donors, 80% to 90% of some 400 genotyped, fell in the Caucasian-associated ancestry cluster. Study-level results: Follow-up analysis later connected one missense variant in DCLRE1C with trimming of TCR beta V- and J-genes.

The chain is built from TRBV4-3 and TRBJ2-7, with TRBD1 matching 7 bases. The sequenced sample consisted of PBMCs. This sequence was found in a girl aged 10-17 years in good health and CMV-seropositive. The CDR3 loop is CASSQGQGLFEQYF. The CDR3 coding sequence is TGCGCCAGCAGCCAAGGACAGGGTTTATTCGAGCAGTACTTC.